This T cell receptor beta chain was obtained from a study of tumor-infiltrating lymphocytes in primary liver carcinoma (dated by TCRdb to the late 2010s). Broadly, across the study: Of the five patients, three men and two women aged 30 to 69 years, four had hepatocellular carcinoma and one had combined HCC and intrahepatic cholangiocarcinoma. The five patients had tumors of stage T1-T3 N0M0, with maximum diameters ranging from about 4 to 11 cm. High reproducibility was observed for the technical replicate repertoires, with mean shared-clone rates around 0.9 and correlation coefficients above 0.98. Each sample produced about 3.5 to 7.13 million productive TCRbeta reads, and read depth showed no significant difference between tissue types. Across five regions of each liver tumor, along with adjacent normal tissue and blood, the study brought together TCRbeta repertoire sequencing, expression microarrays and whole-exome sequencing. A total of some 35 specimens from 5 patients went through TCRbeta repertoire sequencing, namely 25 tumor regions, 5 adjacent noncancerous liver tissues and 5 peripheral blood samples. To link TCRbeta repertoire diversity to the local molecular phenotype, the 20 to 25 tumor region samples were profiled with Agilent mRNA microarrays.

The germline V gene yields MDHEN for CDR1 and SYDVKM for CDR2. Reading from cysteine to phenylalanine, the CDR3 counts 15 amino acids. Only the CDR3 region is kept as DNA, spanning 45 bases read in frame from base 1. V drops 3 bases and J drops 3 bases, leaving 12 bases in between. A constant-region primer and ProtoScript II reverse transcriptase were used to reverse-transcribe TCRbeta-specific cDNA from roughly 500 ng total RNA. Three nested multiplex PCR rounds, following a slightly modified ARM-PCR procedure, were used to build the TCRbeta libraries. The first two PCR rounds used multiplex TRBV1-TRBV30 forward primers with a Cbeta reverse primer, each for roughly 11 cycles. A final 25-cycle PCR with Deep VentR polymerase added sample barcodes and Illumina adapters. Amplicons of 200-500 bp were gel-purified with a QIAquick gel extraction kit before sequencing. An Illumina HiSeq 2500 was used to sequence the TCRbeta amplicons, generating 250-bp paired-end reads. Processing in the source paper ran as follows. To recover full CDR3 sequences, reads were quality-trimmed using Trimmomatic v0.33 and paired reads were then merged using FLASH v1.2.11. V, D and J germline segments were assigned to the rearranged TCRbeta sequences using MiGEC v1.2.1b. Clonotype statistics, along with Shannon-Wiener diversity indices, were calculated using VDJtools v1.0.0. Except for diversity analysis, only each sample's 250 most abundant clonotypes were used in subsequent analyses to reduce sampling bias. TCRdb's own reprocessing of the public reads used fastp at Q25 and MiXCR and kept productive beta chains. Merged by CDR3 protein, the rows form single entries marked with the most common genes and DNA. The V and J calls come from TCRdb's annotation, not from the publication. The sample table holds tens of thousands of distinct CDR3 sequences, of which over 60% were seen once. The ten top clones hold 40% to 45% of the sample.

Total RNA and DNA were co-extracted without cell sorting from 20-30 mg of bulk tissue using the AllPrep DNA/RNA mini kit. Roughly five patients with histopathologically diagnosed primary liver carcinoma underwent surgical resection in China between November 2015 and 2016. Chronic HBV infection was present in the patients, and the patients were treatment-naive at sampling. Each tumor was sampled at five spatially separated regions: the tumor centre plus the superior, inferior, left-lateral and right-lateral poles. Histology showed that every tumor sample contained more than 80% viable tumor cells. Each fresh piece of tumor and adjacent tissue was cut in two, with one half stored in RNAlater at -80 degrees C and the other half sent for histology. What the authors observed across the whole study: Since the samples were bulk and unsorted, there was no way to compare CD4+ and CD8+ T cell repertoires. Only about 8-24% of top clones were present in all five regions of a tumor, suggesting spatial heterogeneity of tumor-infiltrating T cells. The top 250 clones made up a significantly larger repertoire fraction in tumors than in blood (p = 0.039). Only the TCR beta chain was sequenced, so true repertoire diversity is likely underestimated because unpaired alpha chains were not captured. Repertoire overlap was found to be higher between tumor regions (mean around 35%) than between tumor-adjacent (roughly 17%) or tumor-blood (around 14%) pairs, consistent with antigen-driven expansion. With just a few patients in the study, the authors point out that the findings should be validated in a larger study.

Concerning this clonotype itself: No antigen is known for it. No clone much larger than this one lies a single base away; base qualities are absent.

This receptor was identified in a man aged 35 to 55 with primary liver carcinoma and hepatitis B virus infection. The chain joins TRBV28 to TRBJ2-1, with TRBD2 perhaps the D gene, on 5 matching bases. Sequences were obtained from liver tumor tissue from sampling region 4. The sample's cell subset or site label, decoded: tumor region T4, right-lateral pole. The DNA is TGTGCCAGCAGTTTTACTAGTGCGATCTACAATGAGCAGTTCTTC. This codes for CASSFTSAIYNEQFF.